This T cell receptor beta chain was recorded in a study of blood T cell repertoires in COVID-19. Background on the study: Sites across the United States, Italy and Spain contributed samples from acute and convalescent COVID-19. PBMCs, B-cell-depleted T cells, or T cells were the source of the cDNA or gDNA that made up the material.

Original analysis: Estimation of nucleated cell counts was performed using reference gene primer amplification. This table comes from immunoSEQ multiplex PCR, and its TCRdb copy is limited to in-frame clones, with some not included. V, J and clone size reflect that table, while D and trimming were determined from the DNA. The data hold about 180,000 clones, with about four fifths observed a single time. The CDR3 consists of 16 residues. J lost 8 bases, V lost 0 bases, and 10 bases had no gene match. The germline V gene encodes CDR1 SGHRS and CDR2 YFSETQ. The material sequenced was peripheral blood. The V call is TRBV5-1, the J call TRBJ1-4, with TRBD1 matching 7 bases. The TCR comes from a man aged 18 to 29 with active or convalescent COVID-19. CDR3 in amino acids: CASSLGRRGQEEKLFF. DNA for the CDR3: TGCGCCAGCAGCTTGGGACGGAGGGGGCAAGAGGAAAAACTGTTTTTT.